Sequencing of this T cell receptor beta chain was carried out in a study of blood T cell repertoires in COVID-19 (TCRdb year 2020). Notes on the research overall: The collaborator samples originated in the United States, Italy and Spain and spanned the acute and convalescent phases of COVID-19. Deeply sampled blood TCRbeta repertoires from subjects exposed to, actively infected with, or recovered from COVID-19 were included in the dataset. Nearly every sample came with metadata listing a de-identified subject ID, COVID-19 status, age in years and sex. The samples were drawn from the first 160 participants of the ongoing ImmuneRACE study and from 950 to 1,500 subjects provided by 6 global collaborators. The material from the prospective study consisted of cDNA or gDNA derived from T cells, B-cell-depleted T cells, or PBMCs. Where available, HLA class I and class II types were obtained from metadata supplied by the sample provider rather than from assay-based typing. The repertoires were released in a freely available public database intended as a resource for research on the immune response to SARS-CoV-2.

The investigation overall reported the following: The amount of clinical and demographic metadata varied by source and participant and was provided uncurated.

TCRbeta CDR3 regions were amplified from genomic DNA using the immunoSEQ Assay, a bias-controlled multiplex PCR. For the original study's pipeline: The number of nucleated cells in each sample was estimated by amplification of reference gene primers within the assay. To quantify the absolute abundance of each unique TCRbeta CDR3 rearrangement, sequence reads were collapsed and filtered. For each sample, productive Simpson clonality was calculated as the square root of Simpson's diversity index across productive rearrangements. TCRdb stores this immuneACCESS table with in-frame sequences only. Part of the clones is absent; in the studies checked, under half of the shortfall reflects unresolved V genes, and no reason is known for the rest. V and J calls and clone size are as listed in that table; D and trimming were resolved from the DNA. Recorded for this sample are around 100,000 clones; roughly 85% of them occurred a single time. The top ten constitute about 1.8% of the sample.

Concerning this clone itself: Its antigen target is currently unknown. No qualities accompany the bases; no much larger clone lies one base away.

Each collaborating institution followed its own protocols to collect whole blood in K2EDTA tubes. For TCRbeta analysis, collaborators shipped samples in one of three forms: frozen whole blood, isolated PBMCs, or DNA extracted from either of those sample types. Trimmed from V: 4 bases; trimmed from J: 0 bases; junction bases lacking a gene match: 8. CDR1 MNHEY and CDR2 SVGEGT are derived from the germline V gene. CDR3 length: 17 amino acids, cysteine to phenylalanine. Only the CDR3 portion is preserved as DNA: 51 bases, with reading frame beginning at the first base. The V and J segments used are TRBV6-2 or TRBV6-3 and TRBJ2-1, with 8 middle bases fitting TRBD2. The specimen sequenced was peripheral blood. The sequence derives from a woman in her seventies with active or convalescent COVID-19. The DNA reads as follows: TGTGCCAGCAGTTCAAGGACTAGCCGCCACTCCTACAATGAGCAGTTCTTC. Its translation is CASSSRTSRHSYNEQFF.